What follows are 28 T cell receptor beta chains derived from one specimen sequenced in a study of CD8 T cells in ankylosing spondylitis (TCRdb year 2017). Library preparation used 5' RACE. Sequencing was carried out with an Illumina HiSeq 2500. In-frame beta chains were kept once TCRdb had trimmed the public reads at Q25 with fastp and called clones with MiXCR. Each entry merges the rows of one CDR3 protein and shows their most common DNA and genes. The sample data list 250,000 to 400,000 distinct CDR3 sequences, and roughly 10% of these were observed just once. The top ten constitute roughly 9.5% of the sample. The specimen was blood, either unsorted or a sorted T cell fraction (not recorded which). The receptors stem from a female donor with ankylosing spondylitis or in good health (not recorded which).

There are many counts of this clonotype. V gene TRBV10-3 combines with J gene TRBJ2-6; D might be TRBD2 (5 bases). Trimming stripped 4 bases from V and 1 base from J, with 8 bases between. The CDR3 covers 15 residues. Germline V gene lookup returns CDR1 ENHRY and CDR2 SYGVKD. The CDR3 DNA sequence: TGTGCCATCAGTGGCTCGGGGTCTGGGGCCAACGTCCTGACTTTC. Its protein is CAISGSGSGANVLTF.

This clonotype was counted only a few times. The chain links TRBV5-6 to TRBJ2-5, with 7 bases lining up with TRBD1. Germline CDR1 is SGHDT and CDR2 is YYEEEE. With 4 bases clipped from V and 5 bases from J, the junction kept 11 bases outside the gene matches. The CDR3 has 15 residues. Here the CDR3 reads CASSILNRGGETQYF. The CDR3 coding sequence is TGTGCCAGCAGCATATTGAACAGGGGCGGCGAGACCCAGTACTTC.

The chain is built from TRBV20-1 and TRBJ2-7; 9 positions agree with TRBD2. The germline gives CDR1 DFQATT, CDR2 SNEGSKA (reference sequence). The CDR3 loop spans 14 amino acids. V shed 5 bases, J shed 5 bases, and the junction held 10 bases outside the gene matches. The CDR3 protein is CSASLSGRSHEQYF. CDR3 nucleotides: TGCAGTGCTTCCCTAAGCGGGAGGTCCCACGAGCAGTACTTC.

The V call is TRBV20-1, the J call TRBJ2-7, with 11 bases identical to TRBD2. J lost 3 bases, V lost 5 bases, and 6 bases had no gene match. The CDR3 has 14 amino acids. Germline V gene lookup returns CDR1 DFQATT and CDR2 SNEGSKA (reference sequence). The CDR3 loop reads CSALRLAGFYEQYF. The CDR3 bases are TGCAGTGCTTTAAGACTAGCGGGATTCTACGAGCAGTACTTC.

The table lists this clonotype with many counts. The chain employs TRBV28 and TRBJ2-1, with 8 nucleotides matching TRBD1. V shed 6 bases and J 10 bases; nucleotides not matched to a gene: 5. Germline V gene data show CDR1 as MDHEN and CDR2 as SYDVKM. The CDR3 length is 12 residues. The CDR3 region has the DNA TGTGCCAGCAGCGCGACAGGGGTCGAGCAGTTCTTC. It yields the protein CASSATGVEQFF.

In its sample, this clonotype was seen many times. The chain employs TRBV5-1 and TRBJ2-4, with TRBD2 matching over 10 bases. V lost 4 bases and J lost 6; bases outside the gene matches: 7. Looked up from germline, CDR1 is SGHRS and CDR2 is YFSETQ. The CDR3 is 15 residues long. As DNA, the CDR3 is TGCGCCAGCAGCCTTCGGACTAGCGGAGGAAACATTCAGTACTTC. It is translated as CASSLRTSGGNIQYF.

This clonotype was seen at least ten times. The rearrangement links TRBV20-1 to TRBJ1-2; tentatively, D is TRBD1 (6 bases). This CDR3 has 13 residues. The germline CDR1 and CDR2 sequences are DFQATT and SNEGSKA (reference sequence). V was shortened by 4 bases and J by 3 bases, with 12 bases between the two germline ends. CDR3 loop: CSAKTGGDYGYTF. CDR3 bases: TGCAGTGCTAAGACAGGAGGGGACTATGGCTACACCTTC.

This clonotype was seen a few times. V is TRBV3-1 and J is TRBJ2-1, with D unresolved. The CDR3 runs to 13 residues. V lost 1 base, J lost 6 bases, and 7 bases lay in between. Per the germline V gene, CDR1 is LGHDT and CDR2 is YNNKEL (reference sequence). Here the CDR3 reads CASSQGQVNEQFF. The CDR3 nucleotides are TGTGCCAGCAGCCAAGGTCAGGTCAATGAGCAGTTCTTC.

This clonotype was counted a few times. This chain uses TRBV9 with TRBJ2-7; D might be TRBD2 (5 bases). CDR1 SGDLS and CDR2 YYNGEE come from the germline V gene. The CDR3 runs 17 residues. V dropped 4 bases and J dropped 0 bases, with 20 bases sitting between them. In DNA, the CDR3 is TGTGCCAGCAGCCCCCAGTGGGCTGAGGGAAGCTCCTACGAGCAGTACTTC. Its translation is CASSPQWAEGSSYEQYF.

V usage is TRBV20-1 and J usage is TRBJ1-1, with 11 bases aligning to TRBD1. With 4 bases clipped from V and 7 bases from J, the junction kept 11 bases outside the gene matches. The CDR3 covers 15 residues. Germline V gene sequence: CDR1 DFQATT, CDR2 SNEGSKA (reference sequence). The CDR3 nucleotides are TGCAGTGCTAAGGAGCCGGGACAGGGGGGCCATGAAGCTTTCTTT. This sequence encodes CSAKEPGQGGHEAFF.

The chain employs TRBV7-2 and TRBJ1-5; D ambiguous. The germline gives CDR1 SGHTA, CDR2 FQGNSA. The CDR3 is made up of 15 amino acids. Trimming removed 1 base from V and 3 bases from J, with 10 bases in between. In DNA form, the CDR3 reads TGTGCCAGCAGCTTAGAAGGAACAGACAATCAGCCCCAGCATTTT. Its protein is CASSLEGTDNQPQHF. The whole variable domain, remainder taken from reference TRBV7-2 and TRBJ1-5, is GAGVSQSPSNKVTEKGKDVELRCDPISGHTALYWYRQSLGQGLEFLIYFQGNSAPDKSGLPSDRFSAERTGGSVSTLTIQRTQQEDSAVYLCASSLEGTDNQPQHFGDGTRLSIL.

In this sample, this clonotype turned up a few times. The chain has TRBV27 and TRBJ1-4; 7 positions match TRBD1. The V segment lost 5 bases and the J segment 8 bases; nucleotides outside the gene matches: 11. CDR1 is MNHEY and CDR2 is SMNVEV in the germline V gene (reference sequence). The CDR3 has 15 residues. CDR3 sequence: CASSPLLGGEEKLFF. The CDR3 DNA reads as TGTGCCAGCAGTCCCCTTTTAGGGGGCGAGGAAAAACTGTTTTTT.

This clonotype appeared many times. The chain couples TRBV27 to TRBJ2-1, with 8 bases identical to TRBD2. V dropped 0 bases and J dropped 7; count of bases not matched to a gene: 14. Germline V gene sequence: CDR1 MNHEY, CDR2 SMNVEV (reference sequence). This CDR3 region has 18 residues. CDR3 in DNA: TGTGCCAGCAGTTTATCCCAGATCCGGGAGGGCCCATGGAATGAGCAGTTCTTC. Its protein product is CASSLSQIREGPWNEQFF.

This clonotype was detected many times. The chain uses TRBV20-1 and TRBJ2-7; 8 bases are shared with TRBD2. V shed 6 bases and J 3 bases; nucleotides not matched to a gene: 4. CDR3 length: 12 amino acids. The germline gives CDR1 DFQATT, CDR2 SNEGSKA (reference sequence). The chain's CDR3 is CSAAGTSYEQYF. The DNA for the CDR3 is TGCAGTGCGGCCGGGACTAGCTACGAGCAGTACTTC.

This clonotype has at least ten counts. V is TRBV11-2 and J is TRBJ2-1; TRBD1 matches at 9 bases. CDR3 length equals 16 residues. V was pared by 5 bases and J by 4 bases, with 9 bases of the junction left unmatched. Germline CDR1 reads SGHAT; CDR2 reads FQNNGV. The DNA for the CDR3 is TGTGCCAGCAGCCAGACAGGGGGAGGGGGTTACAATGAGCAGTTCTTC. It yields the protein CASSQTGGGGYNEQFF.

This clonotype was observed many times. This rearrangement joins TRBV7-2 to TRBJ2-3; the match to TRBD2 covers 9 bases. This CDR3 has 15 amino acids. Looked up from germline, CDR1 is SGHTA and CDR2 is FQGNSA. V shed 1 base and J 7 bases; nucleotides not matched to a gene: 6. The chain's CDR3 is CASSLVAGGPNTQYF. In DNA form, the CDR3 reads TGTGCCAGCAGCTTAGTCGCGGGGGGGCCTAATACGCAGTATTTT.

The sample holds many counts of this clonotype. V usage is TRBV29-1 and J usage is TRBJ2-1; 10 bases match TRBD2. The germline gives CDR1 SQVTM, CDR2 ANQGSEA. The CDR3 has 14 amino acids. After removal of 2 bases from V and 9 bases from J, the junction contained 7 bases not matched to a gene. The CDR3 nucleotides read TGCAGCGTTGAATCCCTAGCGGGAGTTGGTGAGCAGTTCTTC. This encodes CSVESLAGVGEQFF.

On this clonotype itself: A junction end diverges from the germline sequence, so it may reflect a read error. This chain links TRBV20-1 with TRBJ1-3; D gene uncertain. Germline V gene data show CDR1 as DFQATT and CDR2 as SNEGSKA (reference sequence). This CDR3 is built from 11 residues. The CDR3 sequence: CSAGDGNTIHF. In DNA, the CDR3 is TGCAGTGCCGGTGATGGAAACACCATACATTTT.

This clonotype was picked up many times. This sequence joins TRBV5-1 and TRBJ2-3; TRBD1 or TRBD2 may be the D gene (5 bases each). Trimming stripped 2 bases from V and 1 base from J, with 8 bases between. The CDR3 spans 14 residues. The germline V gene encodes CDR1 SGHRS and CDR2 YFSETQ. In DNA form, the CDR3 reads TGCGCCAGCAGCTTCATGGGGGGCACAGATACGCAGTATTTT. It yields the protein CASSFMGGTDTQYF. Combining the CDR3 with reference TRBV5-1 and TRBJ2-3 gives the whole variable domain KAGVTQTPRYLIKTRGQQVTLSCSPISGHRSVSWYQQTPGQGLQFLFEYFSETQRNKGNFPGRFSGRQFSNSRSEMNVSTLELGDSALYLCASSFMGGTDTQYFGPGTRLTVL.

At least ten counts were recorded for this clonotype. J is TRBJ2-5 and V is TRBV7-2; possible D gene TRBD2, 6 bases. V lost 3 bases and J 5 bases, leaving 7 bases between the germline ends. This CDR3 is built from 12 residues. Germline V gene lookup returns CDR1 SGHTA and CDR2 FQGNSA. CDR3 nucleotide sequence: TGTGCCAGCAGCTTTGGGAGGGAGACCCAGTACTTC. Amino acids: CASSFGRETQYF.

This clonotype was counted at least ten times. The gene calls are TRBV20-1 and TRBJ1-5, with D maybe TRBD1 (5 bases). Trimming removed 0 bases from V and 3 bases from J, with 12 bases in between. This CDR3 is 15 amino acids long. The germline V gene has CDR1 DFQATT and CDR2 SNEGSKA (reference sequence). The CDR3 protein is CSARDSGGDNQPQHF. For the CDR3, the DNA is TGCAGTGCTAGAGATAGTGGAGGGGACAATCAGCCCCAGCATTTT.

This clonotype showed up many times. The genes are TRBV29-1 and TRBJ2-3; D is uncertain. This CDR3 has 13 residues. V lost 7 bases and J 0 bases, leaving 11 bases between the germline ends. Germline values: CDR1 SQVTM, CDR2 ANQGSEA. The CDR3 DNA follows: TGCAGCGACCAACTCGGGAGCACAGATACGCAGTATTTT. Its translation is CSDQLGSTDTQYF.

This clonotype was observed many times. This chain joins TRBV15 and TRBJ1-3; unclear D gene. The CDR3 has 14 residues. V was trimmed by 0 bases and J by 2 bases, leaving 5 bases between them. Germline V gene data show CDR1 as LNHNV and CDR2 as YYDKDF (reference sequence). The CDR3 sequence is CATSREGAGNTIYF. The CDR3 nucleotides read TGTGCCACCAGCAGAGAAGGAGCTGGAAACACCATATATTTT.

This clonotype has at least ten counts. The chain has TRBV28 and TRBJ2-7; possible D gene TRBD1, 5 bases. Per germline, CDR1 MDHEN and CDR2 SYDVKM. Trimming cost V 7 bases and J 2 bases, with 18 bases left between them. The length of the CDR3 is 15 residues. As DNA, the CDR3 is TGTGCCAGCAACCCGGTCAAGGGGCGTGCCTACGAGCAGTACTTC. It specifies CASNPVKGRAYEQYF.

The chain combines TRBV24-1 with TRBJ1-1, with 7 bases aligning to TRBD1. Germline values: CDR1 KGHDR, CDR2 SFDVKD. V dropped 2 bases and J dropped 5; count of bases not matched to a gene: 7. The CDR3 length is 15 residues. The CDR3 coding sequence is TGTGCCACCAGTGATTATAGACAGGGACGGACTGAAGCTTTCTTT. Amino acids: CATSDYRQGRTEAFF.

The chain joins TRBV5-1 to TRBJ2-2; 9 nucleotides match TRBD1. V lost 4 bases and J lost 5; bases outside the gene matches: 9. This CDR3 has 16 residues. CDR1 SGHRS and CDR2 YFSETQ come from the germline V gene. CDR3 loop: CASSTGTGKVTGELFF. DNA for the CDR3: TGCGCCAGCAGCACCGGGACAGGGAAGGTAACCGGGGAGCTGTTTTTT.

The chain carries TRBV24-1 and TRBJ2-1, with 7 positions matching TRBD2. The CDR3 runs 15 residues. The trim removed 5 bases at V and 0 bases at J, leaving 3 bases unmatched. Germline values: CDR1 KGHDR, CDR2 SFDVKD. The CDR3 spells CATSVSGGSYNEQFF. The CDR3 nucleotides are TGTGCCACCAGTGTTTCGGGGGGCTCCTACAATGAGCAGTTCTTC.

The chain combines TRBV7-9 with TRBJ2-5; D is uncertain. Germline V gene data show CDR1 as SEHNR and CDR2 as FQNEAQ (reference sequence). This CDR3 is built from 16 residues. V was shortened by 11 bases and J by 4 bases, with 26 bases between the two germline ends. The CDR3 loop is CAALAVGFGFGETQYF. CDR3 nucleotides: TGTGCCGCCTTGGCAGTGGGCTTTGGGTTTGGAGAGACCCAGTACTTC.